This TCR beta chain was identified during a study of blood T cell repertoires in COVID-19. V was clipped by 5 bases and J by 4 bases; unmatched bases: 7. The CDR3 is 16 amino acids. CDR1 and CDR2 (germline): MNHEY, SMNVEV (reference sequence). As processed by the authors: By means of reference gene primer amplification, nucleated cell counts were estimated. Sequenced by immunoSEQ multiplex PCR; TCRdb stores in-frame clones only, minus some. V, J and clone size reflect that table, while D and trimming were determined from the DNA. The table has more than 130,000 clones, 84% seen once. The sequenced material came from peripheral blood. The sequence came from a human donor in a cohort sampled during active COVID-19. V usage is TRBV27 and J usage is TRBJ2-1, with 11 bases identical to TRBD1. The CDR3: CASSRRGTGGYNEQFF. The CDR3 coding sequence is TGTGCCAGCAGTCGCCGGGGGACAGGGGGGTACAATGAGCAGTTCTTC.